This record covers a single T cell receptor beta chain. CDR1 and CDR2 (germline): SGDLS, YYNGEE. The CDR3 sequence is 15 residues long. J gave up 7 bases and V 3 bases, and 7 bases lay outside the gene matches. The data belong to a study of control samples from healthy donors and cancer patients. Only in-frame clones appear in the TCRdb table, and some are missing; sequencing was by immunoSEQ multiplex PCR. This table has 150,000 to 200,000 clones, roughly 95% appearing once. The sequenced sample consisted of blood. This rearrangement joins TRBV9 to TRBJ2-1; 10 nucleotides line up with TRBD2. The receptor comes from a woman aged 30 to 39 in good health. The CDR3 loop reads CASSAPSGSNNEQFF. For the CDR3, the DNA is TGTGCCAGCAGCGCCCCTAGCGGGAGTAATAATGAGCAGTTCTTC.